These T cell receptor beta chains were read from a single sample in a study of blood T cell repertoires in COVID-19. TCRdb's table, derived via immunoSEQ multiplex PCR, lists solely in-frame clones and lacks some. The table records 95,000 to 130,000 clones, roughly nine tenths of them present only once. The sample comprised peripheral blood. These TCRs come from a human donor with active COVID-19. The donor label of this sample is uncertain. Both conserved end residues are part of each CDR3. D genes are given only for firm matches. For some rows the clone size is stated as once, few or many, or as a class when expanded; others skip it.

size,D,V,J,CDR3,DNA
NA,TRBD1,TRBV5-6,TRBJ1-2,CASSRTGDDGYTF,TGTGCCAGCAGCCGGACAGGGGATGATGGCTACACCTTC
NA,TRBD1,TRBV29-1,TRBJ2-7,CSATEQGYHEQYF,TGCAGCGCCACAGAACAGGGGTATCACGAGCAGTACTTC
NA,NA,TRBV27,TRBJ2-7,CASSSQGGYEQYF,TGTGCCAGCAGTTCACAGGGCGGGTACGAGCAGTACTTC
NA,NA,TRBV4-1,TRBJ2-5,CASSRGTRRFQETQYF,TGCGCCAGCAGCCGAGGTACCCGGCGCTTCCAAGAGACCCAGTACTTC
NA,NA,TRBV2,TRBJ2-7,CASSGDRWELGYEQYF,TGTGCCAGCAGCGGGGATCGATGGGAGTTGGGCTACGAGCAGTACTTC
few,TRBD1,TRBV4-3,TRBJ1-6,CASSQDFRQGRSPLHF,TGCGCCAGCAGCCAAGATTTCAGACAGGGTCGTTCACCCCTCCACTTT
NA,TRBD1,TRBV10-3,TRBJ1-2,CATRQDRGRNYGYTF,TGTGCCACCAGGCAGGACAGGGGGAGGAACTATGGCTACACCTTC
NA,NA,TRBV19,TRBJ2-4,CASSIARGDIQYF,TGTGCCAGTAGTATTGCGAGAGGCGACATTCAGTACTTC
NA,TRBD1,TRBV5-4,TRBJ1-2,CASSLDRANYGYTF,TGTGCCAGCAGCCTAGACAGGGCCAACTATGGCTACACCTTC
NA,TRBD1,TRBV2,TRBJ2-2,CASRRTGGYNTGELFF,TGTGCCAGCAGAAGGACAGGGGGTTATAACACCGGGGAGCTGTTTTTT
NA,NA,TRBV4-1,TRBJ1-2,CASSQDNPGMNYGYTF,TGCGCCAGCAGCCAAGATAATCCAGGGATGAACTATGGCTACACCTTC
NA,TRBD2,TRBV3-1/TRBV3-2,TRBJ2-1,CASSQVRERGGQAHNEQFF,TGTGCCAGCAGCCAAGTCCGTGAGCGGGGGGGCCAGGCCCACAATGAGCAGTTCTTC
NA,TRBD2,TRBV5-8,TRBJ2-1,CASSSPLAGNAQFF,TGTGCCAGCAGCTCCCCTCTAGCGGGAAACGCCCAGTTCTTC
NA,NA,TRBV5-5,TRBJ1-5,CASSPQGARGWGRGPQHF,TGTGCCAGCAGCCCCCAAGGTGCACGCGGGTGGGGCAGGGGGCCCCAGCATTTT
NA,NA,TRBV18,TRBJ2-1,CASSPPAGNNEQFF,TGTGCCAGCTCACCACCGGCAGGGAACAATGAGCAGTTCTTC
NA,NA,TRBV6-6,TRBJ1-5,CASSWGVSQPQHF,TGTGCCAGCAGTTGGGGGGTGAGTCAGCCCCAGCATTTT
once,NA,TRBV9,TRBJ2-1,CASSVGQFDLSSYNEQFF,TGTGCCAGCAGCGTAGGGCAGTTTGACTTGAGCTCCTACAATGAGCAGTTCTTC
once,NA,TRBV19,TRBJ2-5,CASSMNGGETQYF,TGTGCCAGTAGTATGAACGGGGGAGAGACCCAGTACTTC
NA,TRBD1,TRBV29-1,TRBJ2-7,CSVRPGGINEQYF,TGCAGCGTTCGGCCAGGGGGAATCAACGAGCAGTACTTC
once,NA,TRBV5-1,TRBJ1-2,CASSSTGDRLYGYTF,TGCGCCAGCAGCTCGACCGGCGACAGGCTCTATGGCTACACCTTC
NA,NA,TRBV27,TRBJ2-7,CASSFRGFSNEQYF,TGTGCCAGCAGTTTTCGAGGGTTTTCCAACGAGCAGTACTTC
NA,NA,TRBV15,TRBJ2-7,CATSRADTLSYEQYF,TGTGCCACCAGCAGAGCCGACACCCTCTCCTACGAGCAGTACTTC
NA,TRBD2,TRBV7-8,TRBJ2-3,CASSHWTSGSTDTQYF,TGTGCCAGCAGCCATTGGACTAGCGGAAGCACAGATACGCAGTATTTT
NA,NA,TRBV28,TRBJ1-3,CASRDTQGSGNTIYF,TGTGCCAGCAGGGACACTCAGGGATCTGGAAACACCATATATTTT
NA,NA,TRBV5-8,TRBJ1-2,CASSLDGLAVTWGYTF,TGTGCCAGCAGCTTGGATGGTCTCGCAGTAACGTGGGGCTACACCTTC